This T cell receptor beta chain originates from a study of CD8+CD57+ T cells in acquired aplastic anemia. Across the study: Roughly 3.2 ug was the average amount of DNA from sorted CD4+ and CD8+ cells.

Remarks on this clonotype: Its matching antigen is unknown.

Germline V gene sequence: CDR1 MNHEY, CDR2 SVGAGI. There are 14 residues in the CDR3. V lost 0 bases to trimming and J lost 8 bases, with 11 bases between them. Genomic DNA constituted the template upon which TCR beta VDJ and CDR3 profiling was performed. TCRdb recomputed calls from the reads with MiXCR, one row per CDR3 protein. Of tens of thousands of distinct CDR3 sequences listed, 40% to 50% are singletons. General study points: Roughly 31 CD8+ CDR3 sequences occurred in both the patients and the controls.

This TCR was sampled from a human donor in good health, serving as a control. The sample comprised sorted CD4+, CD8+, or CD8+CD57+ T cells (not recorded which) from PBMCs. The chain carries TRBV6-5 and TRBJ2-1; D might be TRBD2 (7 bases). This chain's CDR3 is CASSYSGAGDEQFF. The CDR3 DNA follows: TGTGCCAGCAGTTACTCGGGGGCGGGGGATGAGCAGTTCTTC.